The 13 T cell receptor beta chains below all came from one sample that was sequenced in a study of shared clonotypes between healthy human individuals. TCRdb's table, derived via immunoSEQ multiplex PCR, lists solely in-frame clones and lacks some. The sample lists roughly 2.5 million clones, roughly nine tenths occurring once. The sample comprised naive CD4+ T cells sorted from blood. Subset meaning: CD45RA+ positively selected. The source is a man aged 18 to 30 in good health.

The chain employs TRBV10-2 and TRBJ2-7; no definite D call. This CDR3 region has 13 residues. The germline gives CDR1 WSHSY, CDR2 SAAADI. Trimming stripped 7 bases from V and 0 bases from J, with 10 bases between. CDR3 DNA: TGCGCCAGCAAAAGGCAGATCTCCTACGAGCAGTACTTC. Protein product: CASKRQISYEQYF.

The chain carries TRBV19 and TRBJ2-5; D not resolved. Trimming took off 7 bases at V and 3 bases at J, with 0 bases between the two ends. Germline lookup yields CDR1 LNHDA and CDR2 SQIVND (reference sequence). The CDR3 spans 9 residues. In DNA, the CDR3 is TGTGCCAGTAAAGAGACCCAGTACTTC. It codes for CASKETQYF.

CDR3 residues: CASSTSRMPNTEAFF. The CDR3 nucleotides read TGTGCCAGCAGTACTTCCCGGATGCCTAACACTGAAGCTTTCTTT. V is TRBV5-4 and J is TRBJ1-1; D unclear. CDR1 is SGHNT, CDR2 YYREEE, per germline (reference sequence). Trimming took 5 bases from V and 2 from J, leaving 16 bases between them. The CDR3 has 15 amino acids.

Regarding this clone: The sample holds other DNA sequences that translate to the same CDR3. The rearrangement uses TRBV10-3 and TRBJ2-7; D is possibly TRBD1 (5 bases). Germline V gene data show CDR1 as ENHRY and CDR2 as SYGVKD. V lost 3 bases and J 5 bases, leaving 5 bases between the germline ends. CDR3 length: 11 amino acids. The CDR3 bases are TGTGCCATCAGTGACAGGGACGAGCAGTACTTC. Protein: CAISDRDEQYF.

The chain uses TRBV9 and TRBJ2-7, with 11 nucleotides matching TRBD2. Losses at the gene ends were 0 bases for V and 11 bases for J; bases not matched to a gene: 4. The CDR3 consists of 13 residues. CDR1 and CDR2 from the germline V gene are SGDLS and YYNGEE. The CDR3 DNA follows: TGTGCCAGCAGCGTAGAACTAGCGGGAGAAAAGTACTTC. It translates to CASSVELAGEKYF.

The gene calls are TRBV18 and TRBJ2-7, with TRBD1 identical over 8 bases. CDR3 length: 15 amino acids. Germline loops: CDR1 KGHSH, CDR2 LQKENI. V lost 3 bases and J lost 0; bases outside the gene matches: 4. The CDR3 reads CASSPGQVFSYEQYF. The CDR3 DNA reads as TGTGCCAGCTCACCGGGACAGGTTTTCTCCTACGAGCAGTACTTC.

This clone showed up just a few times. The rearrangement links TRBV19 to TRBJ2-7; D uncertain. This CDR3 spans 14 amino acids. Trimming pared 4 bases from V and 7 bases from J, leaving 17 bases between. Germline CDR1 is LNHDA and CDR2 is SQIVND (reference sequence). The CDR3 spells CASSNPFRAREQYF. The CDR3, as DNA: TGTGCCAGTAGTAACCCGTTTAGGGCGCGTGAGCAGTACTTC.

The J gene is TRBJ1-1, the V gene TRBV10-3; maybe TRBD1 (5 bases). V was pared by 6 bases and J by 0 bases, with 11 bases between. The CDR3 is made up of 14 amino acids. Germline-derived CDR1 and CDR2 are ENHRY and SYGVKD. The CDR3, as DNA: TGTGCCATCAGCACGACAGAGATGAACACTGAAGCTTTCTTT. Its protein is CAISTTEMNTEAFF.

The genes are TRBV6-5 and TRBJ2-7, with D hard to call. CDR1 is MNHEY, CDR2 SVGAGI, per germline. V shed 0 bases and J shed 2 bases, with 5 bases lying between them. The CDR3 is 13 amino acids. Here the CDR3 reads CASSYSTTYEQYF. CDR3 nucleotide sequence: TGTGCCAGCAGTTACTCGACGACCTACGAGCAGTACTTC.

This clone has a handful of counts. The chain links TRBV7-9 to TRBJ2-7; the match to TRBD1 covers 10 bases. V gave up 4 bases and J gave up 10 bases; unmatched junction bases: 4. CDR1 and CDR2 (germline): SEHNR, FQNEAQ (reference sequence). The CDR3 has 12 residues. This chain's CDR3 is CASSSGTGEQYF. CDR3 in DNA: TGTGCCAGCAGCTCAGGGACAGGGGAACAGTACTTC.

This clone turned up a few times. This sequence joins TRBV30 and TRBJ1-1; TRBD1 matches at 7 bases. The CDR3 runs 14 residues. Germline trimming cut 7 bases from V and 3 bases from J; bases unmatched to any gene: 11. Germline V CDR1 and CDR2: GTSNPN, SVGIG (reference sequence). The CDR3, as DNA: TGTGCCTCAGGACAGGTCTCTAGGTACACTGAAGCTTTCTTT. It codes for CASGQVSRYTEAFF.

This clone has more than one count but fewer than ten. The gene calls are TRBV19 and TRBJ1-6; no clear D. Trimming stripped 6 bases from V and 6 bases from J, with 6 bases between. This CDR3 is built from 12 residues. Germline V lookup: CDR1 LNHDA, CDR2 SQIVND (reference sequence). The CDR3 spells CASSELNSPLHF. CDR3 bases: TGTGCCAGTAGCGAGCTTAATTCACCCCTCCACTTT.

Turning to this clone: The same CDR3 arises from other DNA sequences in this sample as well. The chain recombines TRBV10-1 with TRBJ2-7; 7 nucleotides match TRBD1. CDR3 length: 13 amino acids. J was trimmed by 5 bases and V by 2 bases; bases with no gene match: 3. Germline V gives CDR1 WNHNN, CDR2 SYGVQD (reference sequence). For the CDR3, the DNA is TGCGCCAGCAGTGAGGCAGGGGGAAACGAGCAGTACTTC. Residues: CASSEAGGNEQYF.